What follows describes a single T cell receptor beta chain. Antigen: not known. Here immunoSEQ multiplex PCR was the method, and the copy in TCRdb shows in-frame clones only, minus some. Of more than 11,000 clones in the sample, under 70% are singletons; the top ten hold roughly 5.3%. This entry comes from a study of cytotoxic CD8 clonotypes in ibrutinib-treated CLL. Whole-study context: Patient counts were about a dozen relapsed/refractory, roughly 15 treatment-naive and about 18 IGHV unmutated. General study results and limits: Whereas clonality rose at ibrutinib response, it declined toward baseline at progression. Measured clonality at baseline was greater than in age-matched healthy donors and tracked with circulating CD8+ T-cell counts.

Germline CDR1 reads MDHEN; CDR2 reads SYDVKM. This CDR3 contains 14 residues. V was pared by 9 bases and J by 6 bases, with 18 bases between. The sequencing used PBMCs, collected before ibrutinib treatment. This chain joins TRBV28 and TRBJ1-5, with a weak D call TRBD1 (5 bases). This clonotype was obtained from a human donor with chronic lymphocytic leukemia. CDR3: CASLRGDGGQPQHF. CDR3 coding DNA: TGTGCCAGTCTCCGGGGGGACGGGGGTCAGCCCCAGCATTTT.